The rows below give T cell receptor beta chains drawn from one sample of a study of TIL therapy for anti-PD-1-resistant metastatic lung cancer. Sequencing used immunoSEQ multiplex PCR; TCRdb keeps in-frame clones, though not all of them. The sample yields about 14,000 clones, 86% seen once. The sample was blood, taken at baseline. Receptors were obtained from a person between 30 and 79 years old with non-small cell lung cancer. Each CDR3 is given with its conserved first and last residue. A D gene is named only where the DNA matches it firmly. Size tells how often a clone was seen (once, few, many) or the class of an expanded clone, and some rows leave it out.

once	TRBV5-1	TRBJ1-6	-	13	CASSLRMDSPLHF	TGCGCCAGCAGCTTAAGGATGGATTCACCCCTCCACTTT
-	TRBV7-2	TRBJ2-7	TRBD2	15	CASSSWTSGVFEQYF	TGTGCCAGCAGCTCCTGGACTAGCGGGGTTTTCGAGCAGTACTTC
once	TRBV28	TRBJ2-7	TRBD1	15	CASSFKGGQVYEQYF	TGTGCCAGCAGTTTCAAAGGGGGCCAGGTCTACGAGCAGTACTTC
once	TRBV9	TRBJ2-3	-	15	CASSVTTTFSDTQYF	TGTGCCAGCAGCGTTACCACGACTTTCTCAGATACGCAGTATTTT
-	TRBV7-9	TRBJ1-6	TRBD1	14	CASSSWDRDSPLHF	TGTGCCAGCAGCTCCTGGGACAGGGACTCACCCCTCCACTTT
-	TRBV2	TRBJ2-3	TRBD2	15	CASSSSGGRTDTQYF	TGTGCCAGCAGTAGTAGCGGGGGCCGCACAGATACGCAGTATTTT
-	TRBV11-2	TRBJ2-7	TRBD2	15	CASSSWTSGVFEQYF	TGTGCCAGCAGCTCCTGGACTAGCGGGGTTTTCGAGCAGTACTTC
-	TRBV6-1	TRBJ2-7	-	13	CASEDHYSYEQYF	TGTGCCAGCGAGGACCACTACAGCTACGAGCAGTACTTC
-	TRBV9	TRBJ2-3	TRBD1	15	CASSSRDRGTDTQYF	TGTGCCAGCAGCTCCCGAGACAGGGGCACAGATACGCAGTATTTT
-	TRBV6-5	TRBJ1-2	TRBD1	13	CASSLRGRGGYTF	TGTGCCAGCAGTCTCAGGGGGCGCGGTGGCTACACCTTC
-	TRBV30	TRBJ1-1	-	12	CAWTRVNTEAFF	TGTGCCTGGACCCGGGTCAACACTGAAGCTTTCTTT
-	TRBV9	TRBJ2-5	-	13	CASSALGAETQYF	TGTGCCAGCAGCGCTCTAGGGGCAGAGACCCAGTACTTC
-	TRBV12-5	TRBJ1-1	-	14	CASGRATGNTEAFF	TGTGCTAGTGGCCGTGCGACGGGAAACACTGAAGCTTTCTTT
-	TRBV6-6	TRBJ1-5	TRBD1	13	CASSLGGGGAQHF	TGTGCCAGCAGTCTCGGAGGGGGCGGGGCCCAGCATTTT
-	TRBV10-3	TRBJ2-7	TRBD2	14	CAISRTSGVYRQYF	TGTGCCATCAGTAGGACTAGCGGGGTTTATAGGCAGTACTTC
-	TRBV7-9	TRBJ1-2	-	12	CASSSTSYGYTF	TGTGCCAGCAGCTCCACATCCTATGGCTACACCTTC
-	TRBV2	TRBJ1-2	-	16	CASSESYGEAAYGYTF	TGTGCCAGCAGTGAATCTTACGGCGAGGCGGCCTATGGCTACACCTTC
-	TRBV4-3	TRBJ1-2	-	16	CASSQVFGDADYGYTF	TGCGCCAGCAGCCAAGTTTTTGGGGACGCAGACTATGGCTACACCTTC
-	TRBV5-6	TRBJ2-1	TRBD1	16	CASSSITGGTYNEQFF	TGTGCCAGCAGCTCAATTACAGGGGGCACCTACAATGAGCAGTTCTTC
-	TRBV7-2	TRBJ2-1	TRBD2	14	CASSFWGGRNEQFF	TGTGCCAGCAGCTTCTGGGGAGGGCGGAATGAGCAGTTCTTC
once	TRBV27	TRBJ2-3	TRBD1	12	CVPGQGTDTQYF	TGTGTCCCGGGACAGGGAACAGATACGCAGTATTTT
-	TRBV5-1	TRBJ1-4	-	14	CASSLSTGSEKLFF	TGCGCCAGCAGCTTAAGTACAGGCTCGGAAAAACTGTTTTTT
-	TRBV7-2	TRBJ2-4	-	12	CASSPQGYIQYF	TGTGCCAGCAGCCCACAGGGATACATTCAGTACTTC
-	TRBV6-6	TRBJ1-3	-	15	CASRLQGPSGNTIYF	TGTGCCAGCCGCTTACAGGGTCCCTCTGGAAACACCATATATTTT
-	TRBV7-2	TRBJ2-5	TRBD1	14	CASSSRGRGETQYF	TGTGCCAGCAGCTCCAGGGGGCGCGGAGAGACCCAGTACTTC
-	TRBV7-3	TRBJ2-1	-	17	CASSLASVGSSYNEQFF	TGTGCCAGCAGCTTGGCTAGTGTGGGGAGCTCCTACAATGAGCAGTTCTTC
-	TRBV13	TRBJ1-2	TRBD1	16	CASSFNRDRGRHGYTF	TGTGCCAGCAGCTTCAACCGGGACAGGGGGCGCCATGGCTACACCTTC
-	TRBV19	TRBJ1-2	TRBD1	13	CASNYRGGYGYTF	TGTGCCAGTAATTACAGGGGTGGGTATGGCTACACCTTC
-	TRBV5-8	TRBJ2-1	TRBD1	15	CASGRDRSSYNEQFF	TGTGCCAGCGGCAGGGACAGGAGCTCCTACAATGAGCAGTTCTTC
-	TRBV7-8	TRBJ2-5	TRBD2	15	CASSFSGGAFETQYF	TGTGCCAGCAGCTTTAGCGGGGGGGCATTCGAGACCCAGTACTTC
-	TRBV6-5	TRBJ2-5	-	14	CASSYSTGRETQYF	TGTGCCAGCAGTTACTCGACGGGAAGAGAGACCCAGTACTTC
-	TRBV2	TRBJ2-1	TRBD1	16	CASSGRQGRLYNEQFF	TGTGCCAGCAGTGGACGACAGGGGCGTTTATACAATGAGCAGTTCTTC
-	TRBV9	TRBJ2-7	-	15	CASSVAAGASYEQYF	TGTGCCAGCAGCGTAGCTGCAGGGGCCTCCTACGAGCAGTACTTC
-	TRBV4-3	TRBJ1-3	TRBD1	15	CASSQGRGPGNTIYF	TGCGCCAGCAGCCAAGGCAGGGGGCCTGGAAACACCATATATTTT
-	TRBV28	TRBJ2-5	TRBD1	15	CASSFLTGQVPAKYF	TGTGCCAGCAGTTTTCTCACTGGACAGGTCCCGGCCAAGTACTTC
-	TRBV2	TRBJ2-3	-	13	CATVRVSTDTQYF	TGTGCCACTGTTCGGGTCAGTACAGATACGCAGTATTTT
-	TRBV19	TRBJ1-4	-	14	CASKSMSGDEKLFF	TGTGCCAGTAAGTCCATGTCGGGGGATGAAAAACTGTTTTTT